This record covers a single T cell receptor beta chain. Its antigen is currently unknown. This sample is part of a study of CXCR3-negative and CXCR3-positive naive CD8 T cells. Whole-study results and caveats: Memory CD8+ cells showed much lower diversity, while both naive subsets were comparably high. Naive cells that were CXCR3-negative or CXCR3-positive used TRBV-TRBJ genes alike, while memory cells diverged. More hydrophobic TRB CDR3s were found in CXCR3-positive naive cells than in CXCR3-negative naive cells.

Preparation of TRB cDNA libraries relied on 5' RACE carrying UMI labels. After re-calling the 5' RACE reads, TCRdb lists one entry per CDR3 protein, DNA absent. Its listing shows 120,000 to 150,000 distinct CDR3 sequences. The CDR3 is made up of 15 amino acids. Germline V gene data show CDR1 as KGHSH and CDR2 as LQKENI. Sequenced sample: naive CXCR3+ CD8+ T cells from blood. The subset was: CD45RO-CCR7+CD27+CD95- naive CD8+ T cells expressing CXCR3 (TNR3+). This TCR came from a human donor in good health. Some clones in this sample may be carry-over from other donors' samples. The rearrangement links TRBV18 to TRBJ2-7. The CDR3 here is CASSPPQRSSYEQYF.